Shown below are 23 T cell receptor beta chains from a single sample sequenced in a study of T cells after yellow fever vaccination. TCRdb fed the 5' RACE reads into MiXCR, producing one record per CDR3 protein. This table has 70,000 to 80,000 distinct CDR3 sequences, around 7% appearing once. The sequencing here drew on CD8+ T cells sorted from PBMCs, taken 10 to 11 days after the first yellow fever vaccination. These receptors were collected from a man younger than 30 who received the YFV17D yellow fever vaccine.

This clonotype was detected many times. This chain connects TRBV19 to TRBJ2-3, with 9 bases lining up with TRBD2. The V gene's germline CDR1 is LNHDA and CDR2 SQIVND (reference sequence). The CDR3 has 15 residues. V lost 3 bases to trimming and J lost 1 base; unmatched junction nucleotides: 2. The CDR3 protein is CASSIAGGGTDTQYF. For the CDR3, the DNA is TGTGCCAGTAGTATCGCGGGGGGGGGCACAGATACGCAGTATTTT.

As regards this clonotype: This could be a read error, since a much larger clone is one nucleotide away. V is TRBV9 and J is TRBJ2-1; 8 nucleotides match TRBD2. Germline assignment: CDR1 SGDLS and CDR2 YYNGEE. V lost 2 bases, J lost 5 bases, and 6 bases stayed unmatched. The CDR3 sequence is 15 residues long. CDR3 sequence: CASSVDGGGHNEQFF. CDR3 sequence (DNA): TGTGCCAGCAGCGTCGACGGGGGGGGGCACAATGAGCAGTTCTTC.

Many counts were recorded for this clonotype. The chain carries TRBV20-1 and TRBJ2-7; 13 bases are shared with TRBD2. The ends lost 4 bases at V and 3 bases at J; junction bases unmatched: 9. CDR1 and CDR2 from the germline V gene are DFQATT and SNEGSKA (reference sequence). The CDR3 runs 16 residues. CDR3 sequence: CSAMIGLAGDRYEQYF. The CDR3 nucleotides read TGCAGTGCTATGATAGGACTAGCGGGGGACCGCTACGAGCAGTACTTC.

J is TRBJ2-7 and V is TRBV28; 7 bases match TRBD1. This CDR3 is built from 14 residues. Germline CDR1 is MDHEN and CDR2 is SYDVKM. The CDR3 DNA sequence: TGTGCGAGCCCTTGGGACAGCCCTCCCTACGAGCAGTACGTC. Protein sequence: CASPWDSPPYEQYV.

This clonotype appeared many times. The V gene is TRBV7-2, the J gene TRBJ1-1, with no clear D. Trimming took 3 bases from V and 6 from J, leaving 8 bases between them. Germline assignment: CDR1 SGHTA and CDR2 FQGNSA. This CDR3 region has 12 residues. The CDR3 reads CASSFVEAEAFF. The CDR3 nucleotides read TGTGCCAGCAGCTTTGTAGAGGCTGAAGCTTTCTTT.

This clonotype was counted ten times or more. The gene calls are TRBV12-3 or TRBV12-4 and TRBJ1-2, with D perhaps TRBD1 (5 bases). Trimming stripped 3 bases from V and 4 bases from J, with 12 bases between. The CDR3 is 14 amino acids. The CDR3 protein is CASSFRGGFYGYTF. The CDR3 coding sequence is TGTGCCAGCAGTTTCCGGGGCGGCTTCTATGGCTACACCTTC.

To note about this clonotype: This may come from a read error, since a much larger clone is one base off. The gene calls are TRBV9 and TRBJ2-1; weak D call: TRBD2 (5 bases). V shed 3 bases and J shed 0 bases, with 10 bases lying between them. CDR3 length: 15 amino acids. Germline values: CDR1 SGDLS, CDR2 YYNGEE. The CDR3 spells CASSDSENSYNEQFF. Here the CDR3 DNA reads TGTGCCAGCAGCGATAGCGAAAACTCCTACAATGAGCAGTTCTTC.

Concerning this clonotype: A much larger clone differs from this one at a single base, so this may be a read error. The chain couples TRBV20-1 to TRBJ1-1; D possibly corresponds to TRBD1 (5 bases). This CDR3 comprises 14 residues. The germline V gene encodes CDR1 DFQATT and CDR2 SNEGSKA (reference sequence). Trimming stripped 6 bases from V and 4 bases from J, with 18 bases between. The CDR3 DNA is TGCAGTGCACCCCGGGAGGGGATGACCACTGAAGCTTTCTTT. Encoded protein: CSAPREGMTTEAFF.

This clonotype has ten or more counts. The chain joins TRBV4-2 to TRBJ1-1; D is undetermined. Germline loops: CDR1 LGHNA, CDR2 YNFKEQ. The CDR3 contains 16 residues. V lost 0 bases and J lost 1, with 12 bases in between. DNA for the CDR3: TGTGCCAGCAGCCAAGATGCAGGTCAGCGGAACACTGAAGCTTTCTTT. This encodes CASSQDAGQRNTEAFF.

Ten or more counts support this clonotype. The chain recombines TRBV10-3 with TRBJ2-7; 7 nucleotides match TRBD1. The V gene end was trimmed by 4 bases and the J gene end by 0 bases; junction bases not matched to a gene: 6. Germline-derived CDR1 and CDR2 are ENHRY and SYGVKD. The CDR3 has 15 residues. CDR3 protein: CAISGMTGNSYEQYF. CDR3 coding DNA: TGTGCCATCAGTGGCATGACAGGGAACTCCTACGAGCAGTACTTC.

This clonotype was seen at least ten times. V is TRBV4-2 and J is TRBJ2-5, with D tentatively TRBD2 (6 bases). The CDR3 has 16 amino acids. The V end lost 0 bases, the J end lost 5 bases, and 16 bases lay between the germline ends. Looked up from germline, CDR1 is LGHNA and CDR2 is YNFKEQ. CDR3 DNA sequence: TGTGCCAGCAGCCAAGAAGAGACTTCTAGCGTCGAGACCCAGTACTTC. This sequence encodes CASSQEETSSVETQYF.

This clonotype was seen ten or more times. The rearrangement links TRBV7-3 to TRBJ2-3; D gene unclear. There are 12 residues in the CDR3. Trimming shortened V by 5 bases and J by 1 base, and 4 bases separated the two germline ends. Looked up from germline, CDR1 is SGHTA and CDR2 is FQGTGA. This CDR3 reads CASSPGTDTQYF. CDR3 coding DNA: TGTGCCAGCAGCCCTGGCACAGATACGCAGTATTTT.

This clonotype came up many times. The chain combines TRBV7-9 with TRBJ2-7; 8 nucleotides match TRBD1. The J segment lost 0 bases and the V segment lost 6 bases, leaving 7 bases of the junction unmatched. Germline lookup yields CDR1 SEHNR and CDR2 FQNEAQ (reference sequence). The CDR3 runs 15 residues. The CDR3 loop is CASSSPGQGSYEQYF. CDR3 nucleotides: TGTGCCAGCAGTTCCCCCGGACAGGGCTCCTACGAGCAGTACTTC.

There are many counts of this clonotype. The chain employs TRBV28 and TRBJ2-7; a weak D match, TRBD1 (5 bases). Germline lookup yields CDR1 MDHEN and CDR2 SYDVKM. Trimming stripped 4 bases from V and 3 bases from J, with 7 bases between. The CDR3 contains 12 residues. DNA for the CDR3: TGTGCCAGCAGTTCAGACAGCTACGAGCAGTACGTC. This translates into CASSSDSYEQYV.

In this sample, this clonotype turned up a few times. The rearrangement joins TRBV6-2 or TRBV6-3 to TRBJ1-5; D is ambiguous. The CDR3 has 12 residues. V was cut by 5 bases and J by 9 bases, with 11 bases left in between. Germline assignment: CDR1 MNHEY and CDR2 SVGEGT. The CDR3 bases are TGTGCCAGCAGTCTCCTTGGACGGCCCCAGCATTTT. Translated, it gives CASSLLGRPQHF.

The gene calls are TRBV6-5 and TRBJ2-7, with a tentative D call TRBD1 (6 bases). Germline V gene lookup returns CDR1 MNHEY and CDR2 SVGAGI. The length of the CDR3 is 14 residues. Trimming took off 4 bases at V and 4 bases at J, with 14 bases between the two ends. CDR3 DNA: TGTGCCAGCAGTTTCCCGGGACACACTTACGAGCAGTACTTC. Protein product: CASSFPGHTYEQYF.

The chain has TRBV5-1 and TRBJ2-3; 12 bases align to TRBD2. The V gene end was trimmed by 3 bases and the J gene end by 4 bases; junction bases not matched to a gene: 3. CDR3 length equals 15 residues. CDR1 and CDR2 (germline): SGHRS, YFSETQ. The CDR3 DNA reads TGCGCCAGCAGCTGGACTAGCGGGGAGTCAGATACGCAGTATTTT. Its protein product is CASSWTSGESDTQYF.

This clonotype was detected many times. V usage is TRBV20-1 and J usage is TRBJ2-3, with 12 bases identical to TRBD2. The V and J ends lost 4 bases and 5 bases, in that order; junction bases with no gene match: 7. The germline V gene encodes CDR1 DFQATT and CDR2 SNEGSKA (reference sequence). The CDR3 loop spans 15 amino acids. The CDR3 sequence: CSANPSGGAGDTQYF. The CDR3 DNA reads as TGCAGTGCTAATCCTAGCGGGGGGGCTGGAGATACGCAGTATTTT.

This clonotype was detected a few times. The chain is built from TRBV10-3 and TRBJ2-7; D tentatively reads TRBD1 or TRBD2 (5 bases each). CDR1 and CDR2 (germline): ENHRY, SYGVKD. The CDR3 spans 13 residues. Trimming shortened V by 6 bases and J by 5 bases, and 14 bases separated the two germline ends. The CDR3 is CAISRDEVDEQYF. CDR3 nucleotide sequence: TGTGCCATCAGCCGGGACGAGGTCGACGAGCAGTACTTC.

This clonotype turned up a few times. The genes are TRBV29-1 and TRBJ2-7; 9 bases line up with TRBD2. Germline V gene lookup returns CDR1 SQVTM and CDR2 ANQGSEA. The CDR3 consists of 16 residues. The V and J ends lost 3 bases and 2 bases, in that order; junction bases with no gene match: 11. Written as DNA, the CDR3 is TGCAGCGTTGAGGGCGGGGGGGACACTACGACCTACGAGCAGTACTTC. This codes for CSVEGGGDTTTYEQYF.

This clonotype was counted only a few times. The chain carries TRBV4-3 and TRBJ2-6; D possibly uses TRBD1 or TRBD2 (6 bases each). V lost 1 base, J lost 4 bases, and 14 bases lay in between. CDR1 is LGHNA, CDR2 YSLEER, per germline. The CDR3 extends over 17 amino acids. The CDR3 DNA is TGCGCCAGCAGCCAAGTAGGGGGGACAAGGGGGGCCAACGTCCTGACTTTC. Protein product: CASSQVGGTRGANVLTF.

This clonotype was seen at least ten times. This sequence joins TRBV29-1 and TRBJ1-1; tentatively, D is TRBD1 (5 bases). The V gene lost 3 bases and the J gene lost 4 bases, with 12 bases spanning the gap. Germline values: CDR1 SQVTM, CDR2 ANQGSEA. This CDR3 spans 13 amino acids. DNA of the CDR3: TGCAGCGTTGAGGTCTCAGGGCCCACTGAAGCTTTCTTT. It is translated as CSVEVSGPTEAFF.

Note on this clonotype: Mismatch with germline at one junction end may stem from a read error. V is TRBV3-1 and J is TRBJ2-3; TRBD2 matches at 12 bases. Germline CDR1 reads LGHDT; CDR2 reads YNNKEL (reference sequence). This CDR3 is built from 18 residues. The CDR3 coding sequence is TGTGCCCGCAGTCGCGACTGGGCTAGCGGGGGGGCTACAGATACGCAGTATTTT. It translates to CARSRDWASGGATDTQYF.